These T cell receptor beta chains were read from a single sample in a study of CD8 T cells in Susac syndrome. MiXCR, applied by TCRdb to the immunoSEQ multiplex PCR reads, yields one record per CDR3 protein. The sample lists 150,000 to 200,000 distinct CDR3 sequences, approximately 95% occurring once. The sequenced sample consisted of CD4+ T cells from PBMCs. These receptors all stem from a human donor with multiple sclerosis. CDR3s include the opening cysteine and the closing phenylalanine or tryptophan. The order of the fields is clone size, D gene, J gene, CDR3 length, V gene, CDR3 DNA, CDR3 protein. D genes are given only for firm matches. A clone size is listed for some rows: how often the clone was seen (once, few, many), or a class if it is expanded.

once	TRBD1	TRBJ2-4	13	TRBV29-1	TGCAGCGTGGGGGGAGGACAGGGTTATCGGGAGTACTTC	CSVGGGQGYREYF
once	NA	TRBJ2-3	15	TRBV7-9	TGTGCCAGCAGCTTTCCAGGCAGGAGCACAGATACGCAGTATTTT	CASSFPGRSTDTQYF
NA	TRBD1	TRBJ1-3	14	TRBV9	TGTGCCAGCAGCGAGGGGGCCGGTGGAAACACCATATATTTT	CASSEGAGGNTIYF
once	TRBD2	TRBJ2-3	14	TRBV29-1	TGCAGCGCCGGGGGAGAAGCGGGAACAGATACGCAGTATTTT	CSAGGEAGTDTQYF
NA	NA	TRBJ2-1	13	TRBV7-2	TGTGCCAGCAGCTTTGGTACTAAGCGTGAGCAGTTCTTC	CASSFGTKREQFF
NA	NA	TRBJ2-1	10	TRBV30	TGTGCCTGGAGTAGCGGAGAGCAGTTCTTC	CAWSSGEQFF
once	TRBD1	TRBJ2-1	17	TRBV11-2	TGTGCCAGCAGCTCTATCCGAGACGGGACAGGGTTGAATGAGCAGTTCTTC	CASSSIRDGTGLNEQFF
NA	NA	TRBJ1-1	14	TRBV9	TGTGCCAGCAGCGTAGACCGCGTCGGCACTGAAGCTTTCTTT	CASSVDRVGTEAFF
NA	NA	TRBJ2-5	14	TRBV28	TGTGCCAGCAGTTCACCGGACAGATATGAGACCCAGTACTTC	CASSSPDRYETQYF
NA	TRBD2	TRBJ2-7	14	TRBV6-5	TGTGCCAGCATAATAGCGGGGGGAACCTACGAGCAGTACTTC	CASIIAGGTYEQYF
NA	NA	TRBJ2-4	13	TRBV7-9	TGTGCCAGCAGCTTAGAGGGCAAAAACATTCAGTACTTC	CASSLEGKNIQYF
NA	NA	TRBJ1-3	15	TRBV11-2	TGTGCCAGCAGCTCGAACACAGGGAAACGAAACACCATATATTTT	CASSSNTGKRNTIYF
once	TRBD1	TRBJ1-4	12	TRBV3-1	TGTGCCAGCGGGACAGGGAATGAAAAACTGTTTTTT	CASGTGNEKLFF
NA	NA	TRBJ2-7	17	TRBV7-4	TGTGCCAGCAGACAACCCTCCCCGATAAACTTCTCCTACGAGCAGTACTTC	CASRQPSPINFSYEQYF
NA	NA	TRBJ2-7	13	TRBV6-4	TGTGCCAGCAGTGAAGGCCGGATTTACGAGCAGTACTTC	CASSEGRIYEQYF
NA	NA	TRBJ1-1	12	TRBV30	TGTGCCTGGAAATCTCTGGAGACTGAAGCTTTCTTT	CAWKSLETEAFF
NA	NA	TRBJ1-5	13	TRBV2	TGTGCCAGCAGTGTGGGGGGCGGTCAGCCCCAGCATTTT	CASSVGGGQPQHF
NA	NA	TRBJ2-3	14	TRBV10-1	TGCGCCAGCAGTGCCTTAGGCGACACAGATACGCAGTATTTT	CASSALGDTDTQYF
NA	NA	TRBJ1-4	14	TRBV9	TGTGCCAGCAGCGTAAGTTCAGTGAATGAAAAACTGTTTTTT	CASSVSSVNEKLFF
NA	NA	TRBJ2-2	15	TRBV15	TGTGCCACCAGCAGAGATCTGACTTACACCGGGGAGCTGTTTTTT	CATSRDLTYTGELFF
NA	NA	TRBJ1-5	16	TRBV21-1	TGTGCCAGCATCCCGGTCGGGTCAGGAGAAAATCAGCCCCAGCATTTT	CASIPVGSGENQPQHF
NA	TRBD1	TRBJ2-5	13	TRBV25-1	TGTGCCAGCAGGACAGGGGACTTCGAGACCCAGTACTTC	CASRTGDFETQYF
NA	TRBD2	TRBJ2-7	12	TRBV29-1	TGCAGCGTGGAGACTAGCAGGTACGAGCAGTACTTC	CSVETSRYEQYF
once	NA	TRBJ2-7	15	TRBV30	TGTGCCTGGAGCGGCTTAGGGCCCCTGACCGCCGAGCAGTACTTC	CAWSGLGPLTAEQYF
NA	NA	TRBJ1-2	13	TRBV19	TGTGCCAGTAGTATCGACAGCTACTATGGCTACACCTTC	CASSIDSYYGYTF
NA	NA	TRBJ1-1	14	TRBV30	TGTGCCTGGAACCCAAACTTATTTAACACTGAAGCTTTCTTT	CAWNPNLFNTEAFF
NA	NA	TRBJ2-5	14	TRBV23-1	TGCGCCAGCACTAAGCCCACCACAGACCGGGGCCAGTACTTC	CASTKPTTDRGQYF
NA	NA	TRBJ2-5	12	TRBV4-1	TGCGCCAGCCCTCCAGCGGAAGAGACCCAGTACTTC	CASPPAEETQYF
NA	NA	TRBJ2-4	15	TRBV3-1	TGTGCCAGCAGCCAAGCGAACAGGCCGGTGAGCATTCAGTACTTC	CASSQANRPVSIQYF
NA	NA	TRBJ2-5	13	TRBV3-1	TGTGCCAGCTCACAGGGATACGGTGAGACCCAGTACTTC	CASSQGYGETQYF
once	NA	TRBJ2-2	15	TRBV15	TGTGCCACCAGCAAGGACTCTATTATCACCGGGGAGCTGTTTTTT	CATSKDSIITGELFF
NA	NA	TRBJ1-2	15	TRBV5-6	TGTGCCAGCAGAAATGAAGGGGTGGCGGGCTATGGCTACACCTTC	CASRNEGVAGYGYTF
NA	NA	TRBJ1-2	12	TRBV29-1	TGCAGCGCTAGTGGCAGCAACTATGGCTACACCTTC	CSASGSNYGYTF
NA	TRBD1	TRBJ2-2	15	TRBV3-1	TGTGCCAGCAGACTAACAGGGGGAAACACCGGGGAGCTGTTTTTT	CASRLTGGNTGELFF
NA	NA	TRBJ2-7	14	TRBV29-1	TGCAGCGCGAGGCGGCAGGCGAGCTCCTACGAGCAGTACTTC	CSARRQASSYEQYF
NA	TRBD1	TRBJ2-7	12	TRBV11-2	TGTGCCAGCTCCCTAGACAGGGGCGAGCAGTACTTC	CASSLDRGEQYF
NA	NA	TRBJ1-1	15	TRBV12-3/TRBV12-4	TGTGCCAGCAGCTTTGGGGGAACAATGAACACTGAAGCTTTCTTT	CASSFGGTMNTEAFF
NA	NA	TRBJ2-4	16	TRBV18	TGTGCCAGCTCACTCCCGCCCGGGATAGCCAAAAACATTCAGTACTTC	CASSLPPGIAKNIQYF
NA	NA	TRBJ1-3	14	TRBV12-3/TRBV12-4	TGTGCCAGCAGTTCTCCGGGACCAGGAAACACCATATATTTT	CASSSPGPGNTIYF
NA	NA	TRBJ1-5	14	TRBV5-1	TGCGCCAGCAGCTTGGATCCAGAAGATCAGCCCCAGCATTTT	CASSLDPEDQPQHF
NA	NA	TRBJ2-3	13	TRBV5-4	TGTGCCAGCACAGGTGGCAGGACAGATACGCAGTATTTT	CASTGGRTDTQYF
NA	TRBD2	TRBJ2-2	12	TRBV29-1	TGCAGCGTGGGAGCGGGGAGCGGGGAGCTGTTTTTT	CSVGAGSGELFF
NA	TRBD2	TRBJ2-1	12	TRBV29-1	TGCAGCGTTGATACGGGGGGCAATGAGCAGTTCTTC	CSVDTGGNEQFF
NA	NA	TRBJ1-2	12	TRBV2	TGTGCCAGCAGTGTTGCCAACTATGGCTACACCTTC	CASSVANYGYTF
NA	NA	TRBJ2-2	14	TRBV28	TGTGCCAGCAGCCCGGGACACCTCACCGGGGAGCTGTTTTTT	CASSPGHLTGELFF
NA	NA	TRBJ2-5	14	TRBV18	TGTGCCAGCTCACCCATGACAGCACAAGAGACCCAGTACTTC	CASSPMTAQETQYF
NA	NA	TRBJ2-7	15	TRBV7-2	TGTGCCAGCAGCCCCCCCAGGACGGCCTACTACGAGCAGTACTTC	CASSPPRTAYYEQYF
NA	NA	TRBJ2-2	16	TRBV6-1	TGTGCCAGCAGCCCTCTGGCCCAGCCGCGCACCGGGGAGCTGTTTTTT	CASSPLAQPRTGELFF
NA	NA	TRBJ1-1	12	TRBV7-2	TGTGCCAGCAGCCCCCCGGGGGGGAAAGCTTTCTTT	CASSPPGGKAFF
NA	NA	TRBJ2-7	11	TRBV29-1	TGCAGCGTTGGGACCCTACGAGAGCAGTACTTC	CSVGTLREQYF
NA	TRBD2	TRBJ2-3	16	TRBV7-2	TGTGCCAGCAGCTCCCGACTAGCGGGAGGAACAGATACGCAGTATTTT	CASSSRLAGGTDTQYF
NA	TRBD2	TRBJ2-1	15	TRBV7-3	TGTGCCAGCAGCCCCCGGAGCGGGAGTCTCTATGAGCAGTTCTTC	CASSPRSGSLYEQFF
NA	NA	TRBJ2-5	14	TRBV29-1	TGCAGCGTTGAACGGATCGGGGGCAAAGAGACCCAGTACTTC	CSVERIGGKETQYF